These 5 T cell receptor beta chains were all obtained from the same sample, sequenced in a study of T cells after posttransplantation cyclophosphamide. This table comes from immunoSEQ multiplex PCR, and its TCRdb copy is limited to in-frame clones, with some not included. The repertoire consists of 66,000 or so clones, with around 93% occurring once and the leading ten covering about 3.1%. The sequenced sample consisted of PBMCs. These receptors came from a woman aged 25 to 39 in good health and a related stem cell transplant donor.

The chain combines TRBV7-6 with TRBJ2-7, with D perhaps being TRBD1 or TRBD2 (5 bases each). The V gene lost 4 bases and the J gene lost 1 base, with 14 bases spanning the gap. Germline loops: CDR1 SGHVS, CDR2 FNYEAQ. The CDR3 runs 15 residues. The CDR3, as DNA: TGTGCCAGCAGCTCCACGGACACGGGATCCTACGAGCAGTACTTC. The encoded protein is CASSSTDTGSYEQYF. The entire variable domain, with the rest obtained from reference TRBV7-6 and TRBJ2-7, is as follows: GAGVSQSPRYKVTKRGQDVALRCDPISGHVSLYWYRQALGQGPEFLTYFNYEAQQDKSGLPNDRFSAERPEGSISTLTIQRTEQRDSAMYRCASSSTDTGSYEQYFGPGTRLTVT.

This sequence joins TRBV14 and TRBJ2-5; D ambiguous. V gave up 3 bases and J gave up 5 bases, with 4 bases separating them. Germline values: CDR1 SGHDN, CDR2 FVKESK. This CDR3 comprises 11 residues. DNA of the CDR3: TGTGCCAGCAGCCACATGGAGACCCAGTACTTC. As protein: CASSHMETQYF.

V and J are TRBV5-4 and TRBJ1-6, with a weak D call TRBD1 (6 bases). Trimming removed 2 bases from V and 0 bases from J, with 6 bases in between. This CDR3 has 15 residues. Germline values: CDR1 SGHNT, CDR2 YYREEE (reference sequence). DNA of the CDR3: TGTGCCAGCAGCTTACAGGGCTCCTATAATTCACCCCTCCACTTT. Amino acids: CASSLQGSYNSPLHF. The full variable domain, rest sourced from reference TRBV5-4 and TRBJ1-6, is ETGVTQSPTHLIKTRGQQVTLRCSSQSGHNTVSWYQQALGQGPQFIFQYYREEENGRGNFPPRFSGLQFPNYSSELNVNALELDDSALYLCASSLQGSYNSPLHFGNGTRLTVT.

The chain links TRBV2 to TRBJ2-7; a possible D gene is TRBD1 (5 bases). This CDR3 is 15 amino acids long. CDR1 and CDR2 (germline): SNHLY, FYNNEI. The V end lost 6 bases, the J end lost 0 bases, and 15 bases lay between the germline ends. DNA for the CDR3: TGTGCCAGCAGCCTGACAGCAATTACCTCCTACGAGCAGTACTTC. Protein sequence: CASSLTAITSYEQYF.

The CDR3 spells CASSAVSNGYTF. For the CDR3, the DNA is TGTGCCAGCAGCGCAGTCAGCAATGGCTACACCTTC. The rearrangement joins TRBV6-1 to TRBJ1-2; D is uncertain. Between the trimmed V and J ends, which lost 6 bases and 6 bases, there was a span of 11 bases. Per germline, CDR1 MNHNS and CDR2 SASEGT. CDR3 size: 12 residues.